This TCR beta chain was captured in a study of cytotoxic CD8 clonotypes in ibrutinib-treated CLL (dated by TCRdb to 2020 to 2023). About the study as a whole: The cohort was composed of approximately 11 relapsed/refractory and about 15 treatment-naive patients; IGHV unmutated status was identified in 17 patients. Responses were partial in roughly 24 patients and complete in 2; after median around 66 months follow-up, about 14 stayed in remission and 12 progressed. The response samples were drawn at a median of roughly eleven months into treatment, with a range of roughly 6 to 40 months. On average, each sample yielded 270,000 or so productive templates and around 98,000 productive rearrangements. Longitudinal samples were obtainable from about 30% of the roughly 90 participants in the trial. Cryopreserved peripheral blood mononuclear cells were collected at three points: before therapy, at response, and at either sustained remission or disease progression. Every remission and progressive disease sample was obtained while ibrutinib was still being received by the patients.

What the authors observed across the whole study: Clonality increased at ibrutinib response, stayed stable in sustained remission, and fell back toward baseline at progression. Public clonotypes were rare and either contracted or stayed stable during treatment, and the rise in clonality at ibrutinib response reflected the expansion of private clonotypes. At baseline, clonality was higher than in age-matched healthy donors and showed a strong correlation with circulating CD8+ T-cell counts. Sustained-remission and progressing patients did not have matched sampling times, and lymph node repertoires were not examined.

This clone appeared once. Its recognized antigen is unknown. One base away there is no much larger clone; base qualities are not given. In the paper's terms, the time point label means: progressive disease on ibrutinib. Around 2 micrograms of genomic DNA were extracted from cryopreserved PBMCs for TCR beta library preparation. Longitudinal blood samples from CLL patients receiving ibrutinib monotherapy were subjected to high-throughput TCR beta sequencing. The patients were enrolled in a single-center, open-label phase 2 trial of ibrutinib monotherapy. Measured from the cysteine to the phenylalanine, the CDR3 is 13 residues long. Left in the record is the CDR3 DNA by itself, 39 bases read in frame from the first base. The germline ends are 7 bases apart after V is trimmed by 2 bases and J by 2 bases. The germline V gene (reference sequence) supplies CDR1 MNHEY and CDR2 SMNVEV. The goal of deep resolution MiSeq sequencing was a depth between 1 in 1 million and 1 in 200,000 T cells, and coverage averaged 10x per clonotype. The immunoSEQ hsTCRB Kit was used to generate TCR beta libraries. The original methods were these. The data were analyzed with ImmunoSEQ Analyzer and ImmunoSEQ Data Assistant, and V, D and J gene assignments followed IMGT definitions. Clonality, which ranges from 0 to 1, was calculated as one minus the normalized Shannon entropy of productive rearrangement frequencies. Only overrepresented clonotypes making up at least 0.05% of the repertoire of each patient were included in the public clonotype analysis. Repertoires from more than ten age-matched healthy donors in immuneACCESS were used as clonality controls. What TCRdb holds here is the immuneACCESS table cut down to in-frame rearrangements. Part of the clones is not present; checked against another copy, under half of the missing clones reflect an unresolved V gene, and the others are unexplained. Clonal size and the V and J genes are those of that table, whereas D and trimming came from the DNA. The sample data list approximately 170,000 clones, and approximately 91% of these were observed just once. The ten largest make up more than 2.5% of the sample.

The chain employs TRBV27 and TRBJ2-7; the D segment is perhaps TRBD1 or TRBD2, each sharing 5 matched bases. The sample here was PBMCs, taken at disease progression, from a patient treated with ibrutinib. This TCR derives from a human donor with chronic lymphocytic leukemia. The nucleotide sequence reads TGTGCCAGCAGTTTAGAGGGGACCTACGAGCAGTACTTC. This codes for CASSLEGTYEQYF.